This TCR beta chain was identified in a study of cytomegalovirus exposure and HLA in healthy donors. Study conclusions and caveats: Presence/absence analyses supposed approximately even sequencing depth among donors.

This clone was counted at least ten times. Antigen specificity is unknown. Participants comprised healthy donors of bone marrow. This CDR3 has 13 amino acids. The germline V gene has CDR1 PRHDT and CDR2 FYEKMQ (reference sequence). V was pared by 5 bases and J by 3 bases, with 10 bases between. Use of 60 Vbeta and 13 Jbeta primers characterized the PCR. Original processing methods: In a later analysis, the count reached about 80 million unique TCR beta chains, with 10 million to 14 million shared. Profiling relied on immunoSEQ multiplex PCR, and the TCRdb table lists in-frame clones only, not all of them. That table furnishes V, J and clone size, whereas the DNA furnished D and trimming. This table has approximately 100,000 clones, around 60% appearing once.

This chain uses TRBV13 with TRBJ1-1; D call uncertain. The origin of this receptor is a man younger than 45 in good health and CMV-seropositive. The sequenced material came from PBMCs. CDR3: CASSPREDTEAFF. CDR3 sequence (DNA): TGTGCCAGCAGCCCCCGGGAGGACACTGAAGCTTTCTTT.